This TCR beta chain was sequenced during a study of vaccination and CD4 T cells after COVID-19. Looking at the study overall: At a median about 94 days (range 35 to 161) after diagnosis, post-COVID samples were drawn.

Treatment: approximately 9-day PBMC culture with coronavirus spike peptide pools or control peptides (ViraFEST assay). This clonotype was observed a few times. Its specificity is not known. Trimming shortened V by 3 bases and J by 6 bases, and 19 bases separated the two germline ends. CDR3 length: 15 amino acids. Germline loops: CDR1 DFQATT, CDR2 SNEGSKA (reference sequence). The Oncomine TCR Beta short-read assay sequenced DNA from cultured CD4+ T cells. Via MiXCR, TCRdb re-called the PCR reads, giving one row per CDR3 protein. In the table there are 8,500 to 13,000 distinct CDR3 sequences, 25% to 40% of which are singletons.

Sequencing input: CD4+ T cells from blood, cultured in vitro. J is TRBJ2-3 and V is TRBV20-1, with D perhaps matching TRBD2 (6 bases). The TCR originated in a human donor who had recovered from COVID-19. The CDR3 region has the DNA TGCAGTGCTAGCCGACTAGGTAGAGGCGTCGATACGCAGTATTTT. Translated, it gives CSASRLGRGVDTQYF.